A single sample is the source of the 19 T cell receptor beta chains below, sequenced in a study of blood T cell repertoires in COVID-19. Measured with immunoSEQ multiplex PCR; TCRdb has only the in-frame clones, and not every one. The sample contains 130,000 to 150,000 clones, 87% of which appear only once. What was sequenced was PBMCs or T cells enriched from blood (not recorded which). The receptors come from a man in his 60s who had recovered from COVID-19.

The genes are TRBV6-1 and TRBJ2-3, with D tentatively TRBD2 (5 bases). The CDR3 extends over 14 amino acids. The V gene's germline CDR1 is MNHNS and CDR2 SASEGT. The V and J ends lost 3 bases and 6 bases respectively, with 13 bases between them. CDR3 sequence reads: CASSDGLAPDTQYF. The DNA of the CDR3 is TGTGCCAGCAGTGACGGTCTAGCTCCGGATACGCAGTATTTT.

The V call is TRBV6-1, the J call TRBJ1-5; D unclear. The germline CDR1 and CDR2 sequences are MNHNS and SASEGT. V lost 0 bases and J 7 bases, leaving 4 bases between the germline ends. The CDR3 length is 12 residues. This CDR3 reads CASSEALQPQHF. CDR3 bases: TGTGCCAGCAGTGAAGCCCTCCAGCCCCAGCATTTT.

The DNA of the CDR3 is TGTGCCAGCAGTCTAGCGGGAGGTCTCAATGAGCAGTTCTTC. Its protein product is CASSLAGGLNEQFF. The chain joins TRBV28 to TRBJ2-1; TRBD2 aligns across 11 bases. The CDR3 totals 14 residues. CDR1 is MDHEN and CDR2 is SYDVKM in the germline V gene. After removal of 5 bases from V and 6 bases from J, the junction contained 3 bases not matched to a gene.

CDR3 nucleotides: TGTGCCAGCAGTGAACCGCGGGGGGGACTAGCGGGATCCGGGGAGCTGTTTTTT. Residues: CASSEPRGGLAGSGELFF. The chain joins TRBV6-1 to TRBJ2-2; 13 bases align to TRBD2. The trim removed 2 bases at V and 6 bases at J, leaving 9 bases unmatched. The CDR3 sequence is 18 residues long. The germline V gene encodes CDR1 MNHNS and CDR2 SASEGT.

The chain employs TRBV5-1 and TRBJ2-1; 7 positions match TRBD2. CDR1 is SGHRS, CDR2 YFSETQ, per germline. V lost 4 bases and J lost 2; bases outside the gene matches: 6. The CDR3 loop spans 15 amino acids. The CDR3 DNA sequence: TGCGCCAGCAGCAGCGGGACTGGGACCTACAATGAGCAGTTCTTC. It is translated as CASSSGTGTYNEQFF.

On this clone: Other DNA sequences in this specimen translate into the identical CDR3. The gene calls are TRBV7-2 and TRBJ1-3; no reliable D call. Trimming shortened V by 1 base and J by 0 bases, and 7 bases separated the two germline ends. The germline V gene encodes CDR1 SGHTA and CDR2 FQGNSA. This CDR3 is 15 amino acids long. This chain's CDR3 is CASSLVPSSGNTIYF. As DNA, the CDR3 is TGTGCCAGCAGCTTAGTCCCGAGCTCTGGAAACACCATATATTTT.

The rearrangement uses TRBV7-8 and TRBJ2-1, with 8 bases that match TRBD2. V was pared by 1 base and J by 6 bases, with 8 bases of the junction left unmatched. CDR3 length equals 16 residues. Germline V CDR1 and CDR2: SGHVS, FQNEAQ. The CDR3 DNA is TGTGCCAGCAGCTTAGGGGAGACTAGCGACTTCAATGAGCAGTTCTTC. Its translation: CASSLGETSDFNEQFF.

DNA for the CDR3: TGTGCCAGCATCCCGGTACAGGGAACTAACTATGGCTACACCTTC. Protein product: CASIPVQGTNYGYTF. The genes are TRBV5-5 and TRBJ1-2, with D perhaps TRBD1 (6 bases). V was cut by 6 bases and J by 0 bases, with 15 bases left in between. This CDR3 has 15 residues. In germline, CDR1 is SGHKS, CDR2 YYEKEE (reference sequence).

The V and J genes are TRBV2 and TRBJ1-1; weak D call: TRBD1 (6 bases). Per the germline V gene, CDR1 is SNHLY and CDR2 is FYNNEI. With 6 bases removed from V and 0 bases from J, the gap between germline ends came to 11 bases. The CDR3 is 14 amino acids. The CDR3 region is CASRIDRLNTEAFF. The CDR3 DNA is TGTGCCAGCAGAATTGACAGGTTGAACACTGAAGCTTTCTTT.

This chain joins TRBV7-9 and TRBJ1-2; D may be TRBD1 (6 bases). The V gene's germline CDR1 is SEHNR and CDR2 FQNEAQ (reference sequence). The CDR3 covers 14 residues. V shed 5 bases and J shed 3 bases, with 13 bases lying between them. The CDR3 loop is CASSRQADDYGYTF. CDR3 in DNA: TGTGCCAGCAGCCGACAGGCCGACGACTATGGCTACACCTTC.

V gene TRBV19 combines with J gene TRBJ1-1; perhaps TRBD1 as D (6 bases). This CDR3 has 18 residues. CDR1 and CDR2 from the germline V gene are LNHDA and SQIVND (reference sequence). Trimming cost V 4 bases and J 5 bases, with 26 bases left between them. CDR3: CASSNIGRGRGEGTEAFF. The CDR3 bases are TGTGCCAGTAGTAATATCGGCAGGGGTCGGGGAGAGGGGACTGAAGCTTTCTTT.

The gene calls are TRBV11-2 and TRBJ1-3; D is possibly TRBD1 (6 bases). CDR1 and CDR2 from the germline V gene are SGHAT and FQNNGV. This CDR3 is 16 amino acids long. V was cut by 5 bases and J by 0 bases, with 14 bases left in between. Written as DNA, the CDR3 is TGTGCCAGCAGCCGTCCCGGACAGAGCTCTGGAAACACCATATATTTT. It encodes CASSRPGQSSGNTIYF.

This rearrangement joins TRBV11-2 to TRBJ2-2, with 8 bases matching TRBD1. The trim removed 6 bases at V and 4 bases at J, leaving 16 bases unmatched. Germline V gives CDR1 SGHAT, CDR2 FQNNGV. The CDR3 length is 18 residues. This CDR3 is CASSWALRDRRFTGELFF. In nucleotides, the CDR3 is TGTGCCAGCAGTTGGGCCCTCCGGGACAGGAGATTCACCGGGGAGCTGTTTTTT.

This clone was found once. This sequence joins TRBV3-1 (or the pseudogene TRBV3-2) and TRBJ2-2, with 11 bases matching TRBD2. In germline, CDR1 is LGHDT, CDR2 YNNKEL (reference sequence). The CDR3 runs to 18 residues. The J segment lost 6 bases and the V segment lost 4 bases, leaving 13 bases of the junction unmatched. This CDR3 reads CASSRERSSGGRAGELFF. CDR3 DNA: TGTGCCAGCAGCCGGGAGCGTTCTAGCGGGGGGCGAGCCGGGGAGCTGTTTTTT.

The chain links TRBV11-2 to TRBJ2-7, with D perhaps TRBD1 (5 bases). The CDR3 has 14 residues. V was pared by 2 bases and J by 7 bases, with 15 bases between. Germline loops: CDR1 SGHAT, CDR2 FQNNGV. The CDR3 DNA reads as TGTGCCAGCAGCTTAATACAGGTTCAACGGGAGCAGTACTTC. It encodes CASSLIQVQREQYF.

The chain uses TRBV28 and TRBJ2-2, with TRBD2 as a possible D gene (6 bases). CDR1 MDHEN and CDR2 SYDVKM come from the germline V gene. Trimming removed 3 bases from V and 5 bases from J, with 13 bases in between. There are 15 residues in the CDR3. The CDR3 sequence is CASSFSVGGTGELFF. In nucleotides, the CDR3 is TGTGCCAGCAGTTTTTCGGTCGGGGGTACCGGGGAGCTGTTTTTT.

The chain uses TRBV28 and TRBJ2-1, with 8 bases that match TRBD2. Trimming took 2 bases from V and 10 from J; bases not matched to a gene: 7. The germline CDR1 and CDR2 sequences are MDHEN and SYDVKM. CDR3 length: 14 amino acids. CDR3 nucleotides: TGTGCCAGCAGTTTACCGGGACTAGTGACCGAGCAGTTCTTC. Its protein product is CASSLPGLVTEQFF.

V usage is TRBV11-2 and J usage is TRBJ2-7, with D perhaps TRBD1 (5 bases). Per germline, CDR1 SGHAT and CDR2 FQNNGV. The CDR3 is 13 residues long. V dropped 1 base and J dropped 1 base, with 5 bases sitting between them. The CDR3 sequence: CASSLAGSYEQYF. DNA for the CDR3: TGTGCCAGCAGCTTAGCAGGGTCCTACGAGCAGTACTTC. Filled out from reference TRBV11-2 and TRBJ2-7, the complete variable domain reads EAGVAQSPRYKIIEKRQSVAFWCNPISGHATLYWYQQILGQGPKLLIQFQNNGVVDDSQLPKDRFSAERLKGVDSTLKIQPAKLEDSAVYLCASSLAGSYEQYFGPGTRLTVT.

This chain connects TRBV28 to TRBJ2-7; D possibly corresponds to TRBD2 (5 bases). Germline V gene sequence: CDR1 MDHEN, CDR2 SYDVKM. The ends were cut back, 8 bases at V and 3 bases at J, with 8 bases in the middle. This CDR3 is 11 amino acids long. The CDR3 loop is CASRERYEQYF. The CDR3 nucleotides read TGTGCCAGCCGGGAACGCTACGAGCAGTACTTC.